This TCR beta chain emerged from a study of blood T cell repertoires in COVID-19. Overall study context: Collection of acute and convalescent COVID-19 samples took place in the United States, Italy and Spain.

The Seattle site enrolled patients during active infection and followed them longitudinally. Some clones are missing from TCRdb's copy, which holds only in-frame ones; the method was immunoSEQ multiplex PCR. The sample records 310,000 or so clones, roughly 90% being singletons. This CDR3 region has 16 residues. Trimming took off 3 bases at V and 6 bases at J, with 19 bases between the two ends. Germline values: CDR1 SGDLS, CDR2 YYNGEE. The sequence came from a woman in her 30s with COVID-19, enrolled during active disease. Sequencing was carried out using peripheral blood. The J gene is TRBJ1-5, the V gene TRBV9; maybe TRBD1 (5 bases). The CDR3: CASSGRDGGIAQPQHF. The CDR3 nucleotides are TGTGCCAGCAGCGGGAGGGACGGTGGCATCGCTCAGCCCCAGCATTTT.